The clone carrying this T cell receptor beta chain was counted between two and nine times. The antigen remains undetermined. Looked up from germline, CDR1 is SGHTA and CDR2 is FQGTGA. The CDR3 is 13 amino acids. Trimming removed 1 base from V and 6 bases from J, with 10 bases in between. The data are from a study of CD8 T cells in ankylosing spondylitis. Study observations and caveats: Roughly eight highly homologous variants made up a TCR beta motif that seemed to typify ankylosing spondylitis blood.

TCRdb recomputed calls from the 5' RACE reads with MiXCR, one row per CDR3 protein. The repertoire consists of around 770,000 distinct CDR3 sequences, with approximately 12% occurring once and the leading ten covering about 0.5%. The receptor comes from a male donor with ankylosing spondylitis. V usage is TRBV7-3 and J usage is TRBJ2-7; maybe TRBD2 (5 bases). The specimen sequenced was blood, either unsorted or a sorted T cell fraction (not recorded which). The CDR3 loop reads CASSLIGMGEQYF. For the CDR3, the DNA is TGTGCCAGCAGCTTAATCGGGATGGGCGAGCAGTACTTC. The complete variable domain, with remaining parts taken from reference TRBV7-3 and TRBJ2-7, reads GAGVSQTPSNKVTEKGKYVELRCDPISGHTALYWYRQSLGQGPEFLIYFQGTGAADDSGLPNDRFFAVRPEGSVSTLKIQRTERGDSAVYLCASSLIGMGEQYFGPGTRLTVT.